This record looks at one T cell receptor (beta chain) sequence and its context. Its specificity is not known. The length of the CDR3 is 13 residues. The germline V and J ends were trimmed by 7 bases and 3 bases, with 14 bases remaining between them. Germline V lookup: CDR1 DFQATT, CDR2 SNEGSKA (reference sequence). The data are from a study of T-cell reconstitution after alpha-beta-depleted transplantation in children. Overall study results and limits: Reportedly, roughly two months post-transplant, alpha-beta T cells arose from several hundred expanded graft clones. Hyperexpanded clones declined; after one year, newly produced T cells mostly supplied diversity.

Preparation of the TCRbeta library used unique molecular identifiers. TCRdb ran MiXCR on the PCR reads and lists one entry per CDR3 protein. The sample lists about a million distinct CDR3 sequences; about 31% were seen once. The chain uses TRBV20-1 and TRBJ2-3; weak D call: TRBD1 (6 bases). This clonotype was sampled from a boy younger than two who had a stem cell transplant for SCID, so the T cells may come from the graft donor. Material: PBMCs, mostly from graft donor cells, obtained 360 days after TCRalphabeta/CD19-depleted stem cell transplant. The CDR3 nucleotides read TGCAGTGTGCTAAGGGGGATTACAGATACGCAGTATTTT. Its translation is CSVLRGITDTQYF.